This T cell receptor (beta chain) comes out of a study of T-cell reconstitution after alpha-beta-depleted transplantation in children. Study-wide results and limits: T-cell counts and diversity at one year post-transplant came mainly from newly produced T cells. It was reported that alpha-beta T cells came from several hundred expanded graft clones (about two months after transplant). Certain patients had high TCRbeta diversity at day 60, and it came from recipient T cells and thymic progenitors that survived.

Library preparation (for TCRbeta) was performed with unique molecular identifiers. TCRdb re-called the PCR reads through MiXCR, storing one row per CDR3 protein. Among 32,000 or so distinct CDR3 sequences listed, approximately 7% were seen once. Worth noting for this clonotype: Its specificity is unknown.

Germline-derived CDR1 and CDR2 are SGHNT and YYREEE (reference sequence). Trimming cost V 2 bases and J 3 bases, with 11 bases left between them. This CDR3 region has 14 residues. This TCR was sampled from a child in the first two years of life who had a stem cell transplant for acute myeloid leukemia, so the T cells may come from the graft donor. Specimen: peripheral blood, collected 60 days after TCRalphabeta/CD19-depleted stem cell transplant. The chain recombines TRBV5-4 with TRBJ1-2, with D perhaps matching TRBD1 (5 bases). The CDR3 bases are TGTGCCAGCAGCTTTTGGGGACGAGACTATGGCTACACCTTC. This translates into CASSFWGRDYGYTF.